These 20 T cell receptor beta chains were sequenced from one sample in a study of blood T cell repertoires in COVID-19 (dated by TCRdb to 2018 to 2020). Library preparation employed the immunoSEQ multiplex PCR assay. Sourced from immuneACCESS, this table was stored by TCRdb with only in-frame sequences that have V and J called. A share of the clones is absent; for the studies checked, an unresolved V gene accounts for under half, and the remainder has no known explanation. A total of about 200,000 clones appear in this sample, about 88% of them only once. 1.5% to 2% of the sample is in the top ten clones. The sample consisted of peripheral blood. The receptors derive from a man aged 18-30 years with active or convalescent COVID-19.

The V gene is TRBV6-4, the J gene TRBJ1-1, with D hard to call. This CDR3 region has 18 residues. The ends were cut back, 4 bases at V and 1 base at J, with 22 bases in the middle. Germline values: CDR1 MRHNA, CDR2 SNTAGT. The CDR3 is CASSGLLMSAFTNTEAFF. The CDR3, as DNA: TGTGCCAGCAGTGGTTTATTGATGAGCGCCTTTACGAACACTGAAGCTTTCTTT.

The V and J genes are TRBV7-9 and TRBJ1-4; possible D gene TRBD1, 5 bases. V shed 1 base and J shed 4 bases, with 16 bases lying between them. CDR1 and CDR2 (germline): SEHNR, FQNEAQ (reference sequence). This CDR3 comprises 17 residues. DNA for the CDR3: TGTGCCAGCAGCTTAGAGGCGTTGTGGGGGGATAATGAAAAACTGTTTTTT. Protein sequence: CASSLEALWGDNEKLFF.

This sequence joins TRBV10-3 and TRBJ1-1; D unresolved. CDR3 length: 14 amino acids. CDR1 ENHRY and CDR2 SYGVKD come from the germline V gene. The V gene lost 2 bases and the J gene lost 0 bases, with 7 bases spanning the gap. The CDR3 protein is CAISEGDLNTEAFF. The CDR3 coding sequence is TGTGCCATCAGTGAGGGAGATTTGAACACTGAAGCTTTCTTT.

The chain couples TRBV29-1 to TRBJ2-1; 14 bases map to TRBD2. The CDR3 is 13 amino acids. CDR1 is SQVTM, CDR2 ANQGSEA, per germline. Losses at the gene ends were 7 bases for V and 7 bases for J; bases not matched to a gene: 3. CDR3 sequence (DNA): TGCAGCGGAGGGACTAGCGGGAGTAATGAGCAGTTCTTC. The encoded protein is CSGGTSGSNEQFF.

The chain employs TRBV10-2 and TRBJ1-4; 7 positions agree with TRBD1. The CDR3 is 12 residues long. V was clipped by 6 bases and J by 7 bases; unmatched bases: 2. The germline V gene encodes CDR1 WSHSY and CDR2 SAAADI. The CDR3 loop is CASRTGSEKLFF. Here the CDR3 DNA reads TGCGCCAGCAGGACAGGGAGTGAAAAACTGTTTTTT.

The chain links TRBV5-1 to TRBJ2-2; TRBD2 matches at 7 bases. V trimming: 7 bases; J trimming: 3 bases; junction bases outside the gene matches: 6. CDR1 is SGHRS, CDR2 YFSETQ, per germline. This CDR3 is 14 amino acids long. CDR3 residues: CASGPGGDTGELFF. In nucleotides, the CDR3 is TGCGCCAGCGGTCCGGGAGGAGACACCGGGGAGCTGTTTTTT. The full variable domain, with the rest looked up from reference TRBV5-1 and TRBJ2-2, is KAGVTQTPRYLIKTRGQQVTLSCSPISGHRSVSWYQQTPGQGLQFLFEYFSETQRNKGNFPGRFSGRQFSNSRSEMNVSTLELGDSALYLCASGPGGDTGELFFGEGSRLTVL.

The chain links TRBV10-3 to TRBJ2-1, with 12 bases identical to TRBD2. CDR1 and CDR2 from the germline V gene are ENHRY and SYGVKD. The CDR3 covers 15 residues. V trimming: 10 bases; J trimming: 8 bases; junction bases outside the gene matches: 12. The CDR3 loop is CASNSETSGSHEQFF. The CDR3 nucleotides read TGTGCCAGCAACTCAGAGACTAGCGGGAGCCATGAGCAGTTCTTC.

The rearrangement joins TRBV7-3 to TRBJ2-7; 11 bases are shared with TRBD1. The CDR3 has 15 residues. Trimming at V came to 2 bases and at J to 5 bases, leaving 5 bases not matched to a gene. Germline assignment: CDR1 SGHTA and CDR2 FQGTGA. CDR3 amino acids: CASSLSGQGADEQYF. In nucleotides, the CDR3 is TGTGCCAGCAGCTTATCCGGACAGGGGGCCGACGAGCAGTACTTC.

This chain links TRBV6-5 with TRBJ1-4, with TRBD1 matching over 10 bases. CDR3 length: 15 residues. The ends lost 10 bases at V and 7 bases at J; junction bases unmatched: 12. Germline CDR1 MNHEY, CDR2 SVGAGI. CDR3 loop: CATRFRRDRGEKLFF. CDR3 nucleotides: TGTGCCACCCGTTTCCGCCGGGACAGGGGTGAAAAACTGTTTTTT.

This chain connects TRBV6-1 to TRBJ1-5; the match to TRBD1 covers 8 bases. The CDR3 totals 14 residues. Losses at the gene ends were 3 bases for V and 7 bases for J; bases not matched to a gene: 5. Looked up from germline, CDR1 is MNHNS and CDR2 is SASEGT. CDR3 region: CASSENRGVQPQHF. CDR3 bases: TGTGCCAGCAGTGAGAACAGGGGGGTCCAGCCCCAGCATTTT.

J is TRBJ2-7 and V is TRBV7-6; TRBD2 matches 11 bases. CDR3 size: 16 residues. Germline values: CDR1 SGHVS, CDR2 FNYEAQ. With 5 bases clipped from V and 0 bases from J, the junction kept 6 bases outside the gene matches. CDR3 residues: CASSPGLAGSSYEQYF. In DNA, the CDR3 is TGTGCCAGCAGCCCAGGACTAGCGGGTAGCTCCTACGAGCAGTACTTC.

V gene TRBV6-5 combines with J gene TRBJ2-2; 7 nucleotides match TRBD1. V dropped 3 bases and J dropped 2; count of bases not matched to a gene: 3. The CDR3 is 15 amino acids. CDR1 MNHEY and CDR2 SVGAGI come from the germline V gene. DNA of the CDR3: TGTGCCAGCAGTTATGCAGGGGGAAACACCGGGGAGCTGTTTTTT. Translating gives CASSYAGGNTGELFF.

The V gene is TRBV5-5, the J gene TRBJ2-7; TRBD1 agrees at 8 bases. J was trimmed by 0 bases and V by 3 bases; bases with no gene match: 5. The CDR3 runs 15 residues. From germline, CDR1 is SGHKS and CDR2 YYEKEE (reference sequence). CDR3 DNA: TGTGCCAGCAGCTGGGGACAGGAGAGCTCCTACGAGCAGTACTTC. Amino acid sequence: CASSWGQESSYEQYF.

This chain uses TRBV18 with TRBJ2-5; 14 bases line up with TRBD2. The CDR3 totals 17 residues. The V gene's germline CDR1 is KGHSH and CDR2 LQKENI. V gave up 0 bases and J gave up 5 bases; unmatched junction bases: 5. CDR3 sequence reads: CASSPPGLAGVGETQYF. The CDR3 DNA follows: TGTGCCAGCTCACCACCGGGACTAGCGGGAGTAGGGGAGACCCAGTACTTC.

The rearrangement links TRBV30 to TRBJ1-1; 8 nucleotides agree with TRBD1. Germline trimming cut 3 bases from V and 10 bases from J; bases unmatched to any gene: 4. The CDR3 consists of 11 residues. The germline gives CDR1 GTSNPN, CDR2 SVGIG (reference sequence). CDR3 region: CAWRQGAVAFF. The CDR3 bases are TGTGCCTGGAGGCAGGGGGCTGTAGCTTTCTTT. The variable domain in full, completed from reference TRBV30 and TRBJ1-1, reads SQTIHQWPATLVQPVGSPLSLECTVEGTSNPNLYWYRQAAGRGLQLLFYSVGIGQISSEVPQNLSASRPQDRQFILSSKKLLLSDSGFYLCAWRQGAVAFFGQGTRLTVV.

The rearrangement links TRBV15 to TRBJ1-1; no definite D call. This CDR3 is 16 amino acids long. Germline V gives CDR1 LNHNV, CDR2 YYDKDF (reference sequence). Deletions cut 0 bases from V and 1 base from J, with 12 bases between. CDR3 bases: TGTGCCACCAGCAGAGATCTGAGGGCAGGGAACACTGAAGCTTTCTTT. Translated: CATSRDLRAGNTEAFF. The full variable domain, with the rest looked up from reference TRBV15 and TRBJ1-1, is DAMVIQNPRYQVTQFGKPVTLSCSQTLNHNVMYWYQQKSSQAPKLLFHYYDKDFNNEADTPDNFQSRRPNTSFCFLDIRSPGLGDTAMYLCATSRDLRAGNTEAFFGQGTRLTVV.

The chain has TRBV6-1 and TRBJ1-2; 7 nucleotides match TRBD1. V was pared by 1 base and J by 6 bases, with 5 bases of the junction left unmatched. CDR1 MNHNS and CDR2 SASEGT come from the germline V gene. The CDR3 runs to 14 residues. The CDR3 loop is CASSEVYDRDGYTF. CDR3 bases: TGTGCCAGCAGTGAAGTCTATGACAGGGATGGCTACACCTTC.

The chain carries TRBV7-2 and TRBJ2-7; TRBD2 might be the D (5 bases). Trimming left V 9 bases short and J 7 bases short, with 13 bases between. This CDR3 region has 11 residues. The germline V gene has CDR1 SGHTA and CDR2 FQGNSA. The CDR3 region has the DNA TGTGCCAGTGCTAGATCGGGAGAGCAGTACTTC. This translates into CASARSGEQYF.

This chain links TRBV11-2 with TRBJ2-1, with 8 bases matching TRBD1. CDR1 is SGHAT and CDR2 is FQNNGV in the germline V gene. V was clipped by 5 bases and J by 8 bases; unmatched bases: 8. The CDR3 has 14 amino acids. CDR3 nucleotides: TGTGCCAGCAGCCCCTGGACAGGGATGGATGAGCAGTTCTTC. Translation gives CASSPWTGMDEQFF.

The CDR3 DNA follows: TGTGCCAGCAGACCTATTAACTATGGCTACACCTTC. This encodes CASRPINYGYTF. The V and J genes are TRBV11-2 and TRBJ1-2; D unresolved. Germline CDR1 is SGHAT and CDR2 is FQNNGV. Trimming removed 6 bases at V and 1 base at J, with 6 bases between. CDR3 length: 12 residues.